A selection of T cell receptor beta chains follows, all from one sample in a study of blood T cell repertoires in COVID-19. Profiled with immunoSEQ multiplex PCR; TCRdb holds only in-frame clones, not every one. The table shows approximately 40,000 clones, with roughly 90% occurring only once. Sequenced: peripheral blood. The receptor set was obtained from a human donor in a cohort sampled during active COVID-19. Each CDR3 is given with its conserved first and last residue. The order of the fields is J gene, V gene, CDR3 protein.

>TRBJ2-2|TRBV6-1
CASSEDHLDSDPTGELFF
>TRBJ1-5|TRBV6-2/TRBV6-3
CASSYLGRTNQPQHF
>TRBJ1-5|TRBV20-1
CSASIAGGSQPQHF
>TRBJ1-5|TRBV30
CAWSVGQDQPQHF
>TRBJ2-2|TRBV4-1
CASRHTSGGPGELFF
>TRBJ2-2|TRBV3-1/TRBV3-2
CASSLRGSANTGELFF
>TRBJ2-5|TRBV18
CASSPIYPQETQYF
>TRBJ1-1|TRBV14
CASSLQGGGTEAFF
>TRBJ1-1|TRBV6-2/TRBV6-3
CASSDSPGNTEAFF
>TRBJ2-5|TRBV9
CASSLTGTRGETQYF
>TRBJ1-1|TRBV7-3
CASSLGSNTEAFF
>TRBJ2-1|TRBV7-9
CASSSPLTSGRWYEQFF
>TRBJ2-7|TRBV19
CATGTGGGDEQYF
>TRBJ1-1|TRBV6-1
CASSETGLGNTEAFF
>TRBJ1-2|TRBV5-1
CASSARGQGDGYTF
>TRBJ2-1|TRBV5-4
CASNVDSQPSNEQFF
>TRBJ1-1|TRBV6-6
CASSQTGDGTEAFF
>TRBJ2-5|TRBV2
CASRPLRGGETQYF
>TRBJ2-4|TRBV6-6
CASRTDSLAKNIQYF